This TCR beta chain is drawn from a study of CD8+ T cells in alopecia areata. RNA was extracted and reverse transcribed into cDNA as the sequencing template. Generated by immunoSEQ multiplex PCR, the TCRdb table keeps only in-frame clones and is missing some. This table has 200,000 or so clones, roughly 60% appearing once. As for treatment: oral pan-JAK inhibitor, 5-10 mg twice daily. V was clipped by 0 bases and J by 10 bases, with 15 bases between them. The CDR3 covers 14 residues. This clone was counted a few times. This receptor was taken from a human donor with alopecia areata. The material sequenced was CD4+ T cells sorted from blood, taken at week 24, from a patient treated with tofacitinib. J is TRBJ1-2 and V is TRBV23-1; no clear D. TRBV23-1 is annotated as an ORF whose role is uncertain. CDR3: CASSQSHAGCYYTF. The DNA of the CDR3 is TGCGCCAGCAGTCAATCTCACGCCGGCTGCTACTACACCTTC.